These T cell receptor beta chains were read from a single sample in a study of response to subunit inactivated influenza vaccine. Each CDR3 protein is one row after TCRdb ran MiXCR on the RT-PCR reads. The sample consists of 540,000 or so distinct CDR3 sequences, over 10% of them appearing once. The sample was PBMCs from blood, taken 40 to 50 days after vaccination. All receptors come from a man over 45 who received an inactivated influenza vaccine. Both conserved end residues are part of each CDR3. A D gene is named only where the DNA matches it firmly. Not all rows give a size; the values are once, few, many and, for expanded clones, a class.

J gene: TRBJ2-3
CDR3 length: 14
V gene: TRBV21-1
clone size: few
D gene: NA
CDR3 DNA: TGTGCCAGCAGCGGAGGGGGCCCTGAGGATACGCAGTATTTT
CDR3 protein: CASSGGGPEDTQYF

J gene: TRBJ2-1
CDR3 length: 16
V gene: TRBV5-1
clone size: few
D gene: TRBD2
CDR3 DNA: TGCGCCAGCAGCTTGGTGGGGCGGGAGACTTACAATGAGCAGTTCTTC
CDR3 protein: CASSLVGRETYNEQFF

J gene: TRBJ2-7
CDR3 length: 16
V gene: TRBV6-4
clone size: NA
D gene: TRBD2
CDR3 DNA: TGTGCCAGCAGCGCCCGGGGTAGCGGGACTTCCTACGAGCAGTACTTC
CDR3 protein: CASSARGSGTSYEQYF

J gene: TRBJ2-7
CDR3 length: 15
V gene: TRBV15
clone size: NA
D gene: TRBD1
CDR3 DNA: TGTGCCACCAGCAGATCCCGGGACAGGGGCTACGAGCAGTACTTC
CDR3 protein: CATSRSRDRGYEQYF

J gene: TRBJ1-2
CDR3 length: 16
V gene: TRBV28
clone size: NA
D gene: TRBD1
CDR3 DNA: TGTGCCAGCGACGGACAGGCCTCAAGGGGTAACTATGGCTACACCTTC
CDR3 protein: CASDGQASRGNYGYTF

J gene: TRBJ2-3
CDR3 length: 15
V gene: TRBV4-2
clone size: few
D gene: TRBD1
CDR3 DNA: TGTGCCAGCAGCCGCGGACAGGGGGCATGGGATACGCAGTATTTT
CDR3 protein: CASSRGQGAWDTQYF

J gene: TRBJ1-4
CDR3 length: 15
V gene: TRBV12-2
clone size: few
D gene: NA
CDR3 DNA: TGTGCAAGTCGCCCCAGGACAGTGGCTAATGAAAAACTGTTTTTT
CDR3 protein: CASRPRTVANEKLFF

J gene: TRBJ1-4
CDR3 length: 15
V gene: TRBV3-1
clone size: NA
D gene: TRBD1
CDR3 DNA: TGTGCCAGCAGCCAAGCGACAGGGACGGGTGAAAAACTGTTTTTT
CDR3 protein: CASSQATGTGEKLFF

J gene: TRBJ2-6
CDR3 length: 19
V gene: TRBV5-1
clone size: NA
D gene: TRBD1
CDR3 DNA: TGCGCCAGCAGCTTCAAATTCGGACAGGGAACGACTGGGGCCAACGTCCTGACTTTC
CDR3 protein: CASSFKFGQGTTGANVLTF

J gene: TRBJ2-5
CDR3 length: 11
V gene: TRBV7-2
clone size: many
D gene: NA
CDR3 DNA: TGTGCCAGCAGCAGAAGGGAGACCCAGTACTTC
CDR3 protein: CASSRRETQYF

J gene: TRBJ2-1
CDR3 length: 13
V gene: TRBV12-3/TRBV12-4
clone size: NA
D gene: TRBD1
CDR3 DNA: TGTGCCAGCAGTTGGGGACAGCCCAATGAGCAGTTCTTC
CDR3 protein: CASSWGQPNEQFF

J gene: TRBJ2-1
CDR3 length: 15
V gene: TRBV11-2
clone size: many
D gene: TRBD2
CDR3 DNA: TGTGCCAGCAGCTTAAGCGGGGGGGAGTACAATGAGCAGTTCTTC
CDR3 protein: CASSLSGGEYNEQFF

J gene: TRBJ2-1
CDR3 length: 15
V gene: TRBV12-3/TRBV12-4
clone size: NA
D gene: TRBD2
CDR3 DNA: TGTGCCAGCAGTTTATTGGTAGCGGGAGATGCTAAGCAGTTCTTC
CDR3 protein: CASSLLVAGDAKQFF

J gene: TRBJ2-1
CDR3 length: 15
V gene: TRBV7-9
clone size: many
D gene: TRBD2
CDR3 DNA: TGTGCCAGCAGCCCAACTAGCGGGAGAATCCATGAGCAGTTCTTC
CDR3 protein: CASSPTSGRIHEQFF

J gene: TRBJ2-5
CDR3 length: 13
V gene: TRBV10-3
clone size: NA
D gene: NA
CDR3 DNA: TGTGCCGCCTCGGCGCAAGGAAGGGAGACCCAGTACTTC
CDR3 protein: CAASAQGRETQYF

J gene: TRBJ2-7
CDR3 length: 14
V gene: TRBV4-2
clone size: few
D gene: NA
CDR3 DNA: TGTGCCAGCAGCCCGGCTGGGGGCCACTACGAGCAGTACTTC
CDR3 protein: CASSPAGGHYEQYF

J gene: TRBJ1-2
CDR3 length: 15
V gene: TRBV28
clone size: NA
D gene: NA
CDR3 DNA: TGTGCCAGCAGTTCAACAGGGAAATTTAACTATGGCTACACCTTC
CDR3 protein: CASSSTGKFNYGYTF

J gene: TRBJ2-5
CDR3 length: 16
V gene: TRBV5-1
clone size: NA
D gene: TRBD1
CDR3 DNA: TGCGCCAGCAGCTTCGGGACAGGGGTTACTGAAGAGACCCAGTACTTC
CDR3 protein: CASSFGTGVTEETQYF

J gene: TRBJ2-3
CDR3 length: 15
V gene: TRBV7-2
clone size: many
D gene: TRBD1
CDR3 DNA: TGTGCCAGCAGACCGGACAGGGGCTGGGCAGATACGCAGTATTTT
CDR3 protein: CASRPDRGWADTQYF

J gene: TRBJ2-1
CDR3 length: 15
V gene: TRBV20-1
clone size: few
D gene: NA
CDR3 DNA: TGCAGTGCTGCCAAAGAATTTACCCAAGCCAATGAGCAGTTCTTC
CDR3 protein: CSAAKEFTQANEQFF

J gene: TRBJ2-4
CDR3 length: 15
V gene: TRBV12-3/TRBV12-4
clone size: NA
D gene: TRBD2
CDR3 DNA: TGTGCCAGCAGCTTTAGCGGGGGGGCCGGTGACATTCAGTACTTC
CDR3 protein: CASSFSGGAGDIQYF

J gene: TRBJ2-1
CDR3 length: 13
V gene: TRBV29-1
clone size: NA
D gene: TRBD2
CDR3 DNA: TGCAGCGTTGACTGGGCGGGGGACAATGAGCAGTTCTTC
CDR3 protein: CSVDWAGDNEQFF

J gene: TRBJ2-7
CDR3 length: 14
V gene: TRBV7-2
clone size: few
D gene: NA
CDR3 DNA: TGTGCCAGCAGCCCCCGACAGGAAGCCTACGAGCAGTACTTC
CDR3 protein: CASSPRQEAYEQYF

J gene: TRBJ2-2
CDR3 length: 16
V gene: TRBV6-1
clone size: NA
D gene: TRBD2
CDR3 DNA: TGTGCCAGCAGTACGCTAGCGGGAGGGCAGGGCGGGGAGCTGTTTTTT
CDR3 protein: CASSTLAGGQGGELFF

J gene: TRBJ2-5
CDR3 length: 17
V gene: TRBV4-3
clone size: many
D gene: TRBD2
CDR3 DNA: TGCGCCAGCAGCCAAGATTTAGGACTAGCGAGACAAGAGACCCAGTACTTC
CDR3 protein: CASSQDLGLARQETQYF

J gene: TRBJ1-1
CDR3 length: 15
V gene: TRBV28
clone size: many
D gene: NA
CDR3 DNA: TGTGCCAGCAGTTTATGGTTTAAGGGGAACACTGAAGCTTTCTTT
CDR3 protein: CASSLWFKGNTEAFF

J gene: TRBJ2-5
CDR3 length: 15
V gene: TRBV7-2
clone size: NA
D gene: TRBD2
CDR3 DNA: TGTGCCAGCAGCGCCTTAGCGGGACCCCAAGAGACCCAGTACTTC
CDR3 protein: CASSALAGPQETQYF

J gene: TRBJ2-3
CDR3 length: 16
V gene: TRBV7-2
clone size: NA
D gene: TRBD2
CDR3 DNA: TGTGCCAGCAGCACTAGCGGGGGGGCCTTTTCGGATACGCAGTATTTT
CDR3 protein: CASSTSGGAFSDTQYF